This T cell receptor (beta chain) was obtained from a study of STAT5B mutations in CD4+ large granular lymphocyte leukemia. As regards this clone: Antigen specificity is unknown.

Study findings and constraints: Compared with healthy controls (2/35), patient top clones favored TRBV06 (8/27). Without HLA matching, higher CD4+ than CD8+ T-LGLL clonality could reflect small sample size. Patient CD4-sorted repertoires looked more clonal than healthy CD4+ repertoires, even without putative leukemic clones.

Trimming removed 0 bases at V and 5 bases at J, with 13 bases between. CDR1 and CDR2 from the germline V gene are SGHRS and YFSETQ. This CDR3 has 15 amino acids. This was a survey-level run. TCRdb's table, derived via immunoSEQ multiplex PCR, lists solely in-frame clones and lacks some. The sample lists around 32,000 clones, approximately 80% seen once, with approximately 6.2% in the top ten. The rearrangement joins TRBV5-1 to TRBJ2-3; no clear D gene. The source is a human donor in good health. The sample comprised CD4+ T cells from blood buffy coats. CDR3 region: CASSLAVALEDTQYF. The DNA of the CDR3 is TGCGCCAGCAGCTTGGCAGTGGCGTTGGAAGATACGCAGTATTTT.